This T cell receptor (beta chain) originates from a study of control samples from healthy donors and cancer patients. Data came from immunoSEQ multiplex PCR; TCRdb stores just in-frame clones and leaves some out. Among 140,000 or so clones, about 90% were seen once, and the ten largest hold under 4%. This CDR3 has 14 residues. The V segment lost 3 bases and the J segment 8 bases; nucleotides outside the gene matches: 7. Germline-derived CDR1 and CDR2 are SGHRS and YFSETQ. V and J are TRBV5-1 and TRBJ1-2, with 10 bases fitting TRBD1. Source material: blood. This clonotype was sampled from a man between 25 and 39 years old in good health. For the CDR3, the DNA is TGCGCCAGCAGCTCAGGGGGACAGGGGCGCGGCTACACCTTC. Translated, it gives CASSSGGQGRGYTF.